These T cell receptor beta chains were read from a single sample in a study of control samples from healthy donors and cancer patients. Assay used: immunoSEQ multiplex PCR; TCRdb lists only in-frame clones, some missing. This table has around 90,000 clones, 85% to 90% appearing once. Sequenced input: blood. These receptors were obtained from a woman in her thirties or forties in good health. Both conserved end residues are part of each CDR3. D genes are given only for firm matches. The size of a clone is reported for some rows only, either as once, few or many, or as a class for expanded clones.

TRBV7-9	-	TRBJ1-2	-	TGTGCCAGCAGCTTGGGTTGGGGGATCACTAGCCTTAACTATGGCTACACCTTC	CASSLGWGITSLNYGYTF
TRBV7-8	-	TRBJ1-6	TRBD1	TGTGCCAGCAGCTTAAAGGGGGCGAATTCACCCCTCCACTTT	CASSLKGANSPLHF
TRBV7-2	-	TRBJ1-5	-	TGTGCCAGCAGCTTGAAGGGGTTGGGGCAGCCCCAGCATTTT	CASSLKGLGQPQHF
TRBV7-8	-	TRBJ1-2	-	TGTGCCAGCAGCTTGGGTGTTAACTATGGCTACACCTTC	CASSLGVNYGYTF
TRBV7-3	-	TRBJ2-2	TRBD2	TGTGCCAGCAGTCTACGGGGACTAGCGGTTAACACCGGGGAGCTGTTTTTT	CASSLRGLAVNTGELFF
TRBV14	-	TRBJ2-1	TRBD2	TGTGCCAGCAGTCGGACTAGCGGGGGAGGTGAGCAGTTCTTC	CASSRTSGGGEQFF
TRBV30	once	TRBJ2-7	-	TGTGCCTGGAGTCGACAGGCCTACGAGCAGTACTTC	CAWSRQAYEQYF
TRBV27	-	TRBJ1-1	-	TGTGCCAGCAGTTTGTCGGACGCCACTGAAGCTTTCTTT	CASSLSDATEAFF
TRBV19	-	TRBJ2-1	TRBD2	TGTGCCAGTAGTATTGAGAGTCTAGCGGGGGGACGCCGGTACAATGAGCAGTTCTTC	CASSIESLAGGRRYNEQFF
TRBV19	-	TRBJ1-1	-	TGTGCCAGTAGTAACAACAGGTTTGAAGCTTTCTTT	CASSNNRFEAFF
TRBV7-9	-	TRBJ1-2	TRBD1	TGTGCCAGCAGCTTAGAGACAGGGGGCGCTTCTCACTATGGCTACACCTTC	CASSLETGGASHYGYTF
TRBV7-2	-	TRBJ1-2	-	TGTGCCAGCAGCTTCGGACCTTCTTATGGCTACACCTTC	CASSFGPSYGYTF
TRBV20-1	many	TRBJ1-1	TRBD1	TGCAGTGCTCGACAGGGGGTTGAAGCTTTCTTT	CSARQGVEAFF
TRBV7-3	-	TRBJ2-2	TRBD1	TGTGCCAGCAGCTTAGGGACAGGGGTCAACACCGGGGAGCTGTTTTTT	CASSLGTGVNTGELFF
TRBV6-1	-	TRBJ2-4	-	TGTGCCAGCAGTGAAGGGGGAGCCAAAAACATTCAGTACTTC	CASSEGGAKNIQYF
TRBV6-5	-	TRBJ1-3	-	TGTGCCAGCAGTTACCTCCGGGACATCTCTGGAAACACCATATATTTT	CASSYLRDISGNTIYF
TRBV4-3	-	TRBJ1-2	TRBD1	TGCGCCAGCAGCCAAGGACAGGGGGCTGTTGGCTACACCTTC	CASSQGQGAVGYTF
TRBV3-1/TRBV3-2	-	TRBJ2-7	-	TGTGCCAGCAGCCAGGTTCGGGAGCAGTACTTC	CASSQVREQYF
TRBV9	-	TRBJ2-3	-	TGTGCCAGCAGCTTGAGGGGATCGGAGGGCACAGATACGCAGTATTTT	CASSLRGSEGTDTQYF
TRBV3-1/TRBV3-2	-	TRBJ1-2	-	TGTGCCAGCAGCCAAAGAGACTATGGCTACACCTTC	CASSQRDYGYTF
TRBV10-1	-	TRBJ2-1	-	TGCGCCAGCAGTGGGGGACAAGCTCATGAGCAGTTCTTC	CASSGGQAHEQFF
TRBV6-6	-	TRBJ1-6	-	TGTGCCAGCACCGTGGGGGTTTCACCCCTCCACTTT	CASTVGVSPLHF
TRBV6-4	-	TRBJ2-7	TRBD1	TGTGCCAGCAGTGAACGCGGGACAGGGGGATCCTACGAGCAGTACTTC	CASSERGTGGSYEQYF
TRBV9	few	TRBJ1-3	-	TGTGCCAGCAGCCCCCGGGATAGGGCCTCTGGAAACACCATATATTTT	CASSPRDRASGNTIYF
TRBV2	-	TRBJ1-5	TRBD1	TGTGCCAGCACTCTAGGACAGGGAGGGAATCAGCCCCAGCATTTT	CASTLGQGGNQPQHF
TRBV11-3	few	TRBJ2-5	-	TGTGCCAGCAGCTTATCGTGGCAAGAGACCCAGTACTTC	CASSLSWQETQYF
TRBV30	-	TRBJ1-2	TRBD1	TGTGCCCGCACCGGGACAGGGGAAGGCTACACCTTC	CARTGTGEGYTF
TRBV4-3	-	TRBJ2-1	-	TGCGCCAGCAGCCAAGATCCCTCCGGGGGTGAGCAGTTCTTC	CASSQDPSGGEQFF
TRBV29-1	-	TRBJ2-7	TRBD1	TGCAGCGTTGCACTGGGACAGTTCCCCTACGAGCAGTACTTC	CSVALGQFPYEQYF
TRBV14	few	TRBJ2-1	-	TGTGCCAGCAGCGTCGGGTTTTACAATGAGCAGTTCTTC	CASSVGFYNEQFF
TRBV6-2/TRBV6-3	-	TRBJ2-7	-	TGTGCCAGCAGTTACGACGGTACCTACGAGCAGTACTTC	CASSYDGTYEQYF
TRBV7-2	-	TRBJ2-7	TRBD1	TGTGCCAGCAGCCCCCTACCAGGGGCGACAGGGCTAAGCTCCGAGCAGTACTTC	CASSPLPGATGLSSEQYF
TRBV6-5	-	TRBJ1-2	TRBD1	TGTGCCAGCAGGGACGGGACAGGGGACTTCTACACCTTC	CASRDGTGDFYTF
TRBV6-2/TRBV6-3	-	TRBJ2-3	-	TGTGCCAGCAGTTACCAGTATAGCACAGATACGCAGTATTTT	CASSYQYSTDTQYF
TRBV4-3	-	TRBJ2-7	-	TGCGCCAGCAGCCAAGATGAGGGATCCTACGAGCAGTACTTC	CASSQDEGSYEQYF
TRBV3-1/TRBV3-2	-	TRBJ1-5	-	TGTGCCAGCAGCCAAAGAGATAGCAATCAGCCCCAGCATTTT	CASSQRDSNQPQHF
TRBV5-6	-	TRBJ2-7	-	TGTGCCAGCAGCTACACGGCAGGGAACGAGCAGTACTTC	CASSYTAGNEQYF
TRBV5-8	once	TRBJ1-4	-	TGTGCCAGCAGCTTGGGGGACCCCGCAACTAATGAAAAACTGTTTTTT	CASSLGDPATNEKLFF
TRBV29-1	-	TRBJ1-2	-	TGCAGCGTTGGGGATCAGACTGATTCGACTGGAAGCTACACCTTC	CSVGDQTDSTGSYTF
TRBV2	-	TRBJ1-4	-	TGTGCCAGCAGTGAAGCTGGGGGTGAAAAACTGTTTTTT	CASSEAGGEKLFF
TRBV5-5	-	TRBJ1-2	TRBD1	TGTGCCAGCAGCTTGAGGACAGGGGACGGCTACACCTTC	CASSLRTGDGYTF
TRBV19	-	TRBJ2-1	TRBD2	TGTGCCAGCACCAGGACTAGCGTATACAATGAGCAGTTCTTC	CASTRTSVYNEQFF
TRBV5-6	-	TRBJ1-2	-	TGTGCCAGCAGCTTGTCCCGGGGTATCTATGGCTACACCTTC	CASSLSRGIYGYTF
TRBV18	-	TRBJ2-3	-	TGTGCCAGCTCACCAAACCCCACAGATACGCAGTATTTT	CASSPNPTDTQYF
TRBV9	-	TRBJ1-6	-	TGTGCCAGCAGCGTAACCCCGGATAATTCACCCCTCCACTTT	CASSVTPDNSPLHF
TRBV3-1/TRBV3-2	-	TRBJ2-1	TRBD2	TGTGCCAGCAGCCGCGACGGGACTAGCGGGGGCAAGGGTGAGCAGTTCTTC	CASSRDGTSGGKGEQFF
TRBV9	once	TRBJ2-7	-	TGTGCCAGCAGCCCCGGAGGGGGGTGGGAGCAGTACTTC	CASSPGGGWEQYF
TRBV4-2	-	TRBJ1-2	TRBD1	TGTGCCAGCAGCCAAGCCCTCAGGGGGGAAAACTATGGCTACACCTTC	CASSQALRGENYGYTF
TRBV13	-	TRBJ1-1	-	TGTGCCAGCAGCTTAGTAGCAGGGAACACTGAAGCTTTCTTT	CASSLVAGNTEAFF
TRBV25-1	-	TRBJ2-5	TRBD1	TGTGCCAGCAGTGCAGGGGGCGAAGAGACCCAGTACTTC	CASSAGGEETQYF
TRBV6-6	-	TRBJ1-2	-	TGTGCCAGCAGTTACGGGGGGGGATCAAACTATGGCTACACCTTC	CASSYGGGSNYGYTF
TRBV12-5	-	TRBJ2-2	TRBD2	TGTGCTAGTGGTTTGGGACTAGCGGGGGGGCCCGGGGAGCTGTTTTTT	CASGLGLAGGPGELFF
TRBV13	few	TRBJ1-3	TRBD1	TGTGCCAGCAGACAGACAGGGCCTGGAAACACCATATATTTT	CASRQTGPGNTIYF